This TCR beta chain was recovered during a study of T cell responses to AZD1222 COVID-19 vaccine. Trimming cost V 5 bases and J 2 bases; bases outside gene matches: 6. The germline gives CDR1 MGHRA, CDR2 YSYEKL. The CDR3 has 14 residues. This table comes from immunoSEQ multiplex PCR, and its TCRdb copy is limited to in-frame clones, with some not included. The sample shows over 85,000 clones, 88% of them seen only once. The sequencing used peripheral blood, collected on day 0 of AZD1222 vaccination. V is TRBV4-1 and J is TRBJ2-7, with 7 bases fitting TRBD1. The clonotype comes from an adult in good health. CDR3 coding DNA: TGCGCCAGCAGCGCACCGGGACAGACCTACGAGCAGTACTTC. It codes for CASSAPGQTYEQYF.